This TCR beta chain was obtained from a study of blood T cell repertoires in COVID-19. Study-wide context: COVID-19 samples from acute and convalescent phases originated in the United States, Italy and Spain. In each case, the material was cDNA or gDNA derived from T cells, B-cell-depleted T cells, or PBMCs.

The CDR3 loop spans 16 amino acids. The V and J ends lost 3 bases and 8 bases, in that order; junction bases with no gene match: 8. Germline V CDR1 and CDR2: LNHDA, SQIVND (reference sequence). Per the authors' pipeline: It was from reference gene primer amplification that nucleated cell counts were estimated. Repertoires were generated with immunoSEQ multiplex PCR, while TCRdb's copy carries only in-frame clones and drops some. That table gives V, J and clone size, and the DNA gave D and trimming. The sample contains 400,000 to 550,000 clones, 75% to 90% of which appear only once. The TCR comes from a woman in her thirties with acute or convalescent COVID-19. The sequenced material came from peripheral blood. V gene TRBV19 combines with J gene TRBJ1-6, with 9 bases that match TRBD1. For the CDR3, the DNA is TGTGCCAGTAGTATCCTGAGGGACAGGGAGGATTCACCCCTCCACTTT. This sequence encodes CASSILRDREDSPLHF.